This T cell receptor beta chain is drawn from a study of T cell repertoires in cytomegalovirus infection. In the study overall: The study used recently identified HLA-C-restricted and well-studied HLA-B-restricted CMV epitopes. Based on public TCR beta signatures, there were indications of CMV infection and of a matching HLA type. General study findings and limits: Summed frequency of shared TCR beta families picked out CMV carriers who also had the relevant HLA. Across the ex vivo response, the dominant clonotypes were HLA-C-restricted CMV-specific TCR beta clonotypes.

Comments on this clonotype: Antigen unknown.

TCRdb reanalysed the reads using MiXCR and keeps one entry per CDR3 protein. Of a few hundred thousand distinct CDR3 sequences in the sample, about 39% were seen once. V dropped 10 bases and J dropped 2 bases, with 8 bases sitting between them. This CDR3 contains 11 residues. Germline assignment: CDR1 ENHRY and CDR2 SYGVKD. This chain joins TRBV10-3 and TRBJ2-5; D unclear. This receptor was obtained from a human donor in good health (CMV status not recorded). Some clones in this sample may be carry-over from other donors' samples. The source was cultured PBMCs, collected from culture after CMV antigen stimulation. CDR3 coding DNA: TGTGCCACCGGAGAGCAAGAGACCCAGTACTTC. Amino acid sequence: CATGEQETQYF.